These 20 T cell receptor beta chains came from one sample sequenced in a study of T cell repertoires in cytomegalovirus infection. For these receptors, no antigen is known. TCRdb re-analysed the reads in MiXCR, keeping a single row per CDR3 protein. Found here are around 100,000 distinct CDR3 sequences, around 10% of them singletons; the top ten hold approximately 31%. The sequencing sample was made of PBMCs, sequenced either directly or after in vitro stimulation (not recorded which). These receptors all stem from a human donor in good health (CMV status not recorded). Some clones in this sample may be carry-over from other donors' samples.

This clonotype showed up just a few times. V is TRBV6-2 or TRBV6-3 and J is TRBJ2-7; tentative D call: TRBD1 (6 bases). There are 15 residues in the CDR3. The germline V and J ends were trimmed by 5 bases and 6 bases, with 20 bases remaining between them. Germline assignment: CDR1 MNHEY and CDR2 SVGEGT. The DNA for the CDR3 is TGTGCCAGCAGTAACCTCCGGACAGATCGTCTCGAGCAGTACTTC. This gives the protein CASSNLRTDRLEQYF.

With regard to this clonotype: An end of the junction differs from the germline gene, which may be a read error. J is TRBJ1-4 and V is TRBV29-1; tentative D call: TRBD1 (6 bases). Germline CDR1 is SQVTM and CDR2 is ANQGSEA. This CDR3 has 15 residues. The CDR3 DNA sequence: TGCAGCGTTAACGCCCAGACAGGAACTAGTGAAAAACTGTTTTTT. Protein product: CSVNAQTGTSEKLFF.

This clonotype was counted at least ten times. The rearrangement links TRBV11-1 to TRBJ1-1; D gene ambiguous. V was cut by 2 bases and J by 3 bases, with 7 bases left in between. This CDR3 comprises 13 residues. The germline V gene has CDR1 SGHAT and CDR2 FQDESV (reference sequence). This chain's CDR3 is CASSLIQHTEAFF. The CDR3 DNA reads TGTGCCAGCAGCTTAATCCAGCACACTGAAGCTTTCTTT. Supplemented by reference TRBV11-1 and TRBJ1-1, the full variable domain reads EAEVAQSPRYKITEKSQAVAFWCDPISGHATLYWYRQILGQGPELLVQFQDESVVDDSQLPKDRFSAERLKGVDSTLKIQPAELGDSAMYLCASSLIQHTEAFFGQGTRLTVV.

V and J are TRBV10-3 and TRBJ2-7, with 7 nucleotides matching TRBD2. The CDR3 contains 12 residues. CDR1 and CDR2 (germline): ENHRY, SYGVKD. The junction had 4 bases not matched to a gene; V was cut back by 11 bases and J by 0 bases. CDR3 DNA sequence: TGTGCCCTGGCGGGAGACTCCTACGAGCAGTACTTC. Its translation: CALAGDSYEQYF.

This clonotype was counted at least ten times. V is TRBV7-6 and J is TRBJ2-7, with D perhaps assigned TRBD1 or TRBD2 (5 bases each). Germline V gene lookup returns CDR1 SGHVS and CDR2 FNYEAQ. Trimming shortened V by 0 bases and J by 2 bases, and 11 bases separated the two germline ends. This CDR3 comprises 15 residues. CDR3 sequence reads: CASSLAQGTPYEQYF. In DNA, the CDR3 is TGTGCCAGCAGCTTAGCGCAAGGGACCCCCTACGAGCAGTACTTC.

DNA for the CDR3: TGTGCCAGCAGTTTTGGCGGGGGTGGACTCTTCACAGATACGCAGTATTTT. Translated, it gives CASSFGGGGLFTDTQYF. The V call is TRBV12-3 or TRBV12-4, the J call TRBJ2-3, with 7 positions matching TRBD2. The CDR3 runs 17 residues. V gave up 3 bases and J gave up 2 bases; unmatched junction bases: 11.

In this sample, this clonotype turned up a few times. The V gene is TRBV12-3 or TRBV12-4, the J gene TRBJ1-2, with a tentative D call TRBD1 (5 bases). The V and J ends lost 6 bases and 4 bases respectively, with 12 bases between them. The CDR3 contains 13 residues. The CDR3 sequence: CASRMGRIYGYTF. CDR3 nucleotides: TGTGCCAGCAGGATGGGGCGGATCTATGGCTACACCTTC.

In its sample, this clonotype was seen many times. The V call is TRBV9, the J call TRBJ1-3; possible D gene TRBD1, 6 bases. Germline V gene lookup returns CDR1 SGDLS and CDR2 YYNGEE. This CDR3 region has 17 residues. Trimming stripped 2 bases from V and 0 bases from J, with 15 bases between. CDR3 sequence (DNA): TGTGCCAGCAGCGTCAGCAGGGGTTTGGGCTCTGGAAACACCATATATTTT. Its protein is CASSVSRGLGSGNTIYF.

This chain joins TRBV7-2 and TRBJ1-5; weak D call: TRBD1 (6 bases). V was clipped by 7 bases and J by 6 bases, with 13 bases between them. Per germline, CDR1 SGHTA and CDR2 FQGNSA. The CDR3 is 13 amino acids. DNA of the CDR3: TGTGCCAGCAACGACAGGTTGGGTCAGCCCCAGCATTTT. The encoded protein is CASNDRLGQPQHF.

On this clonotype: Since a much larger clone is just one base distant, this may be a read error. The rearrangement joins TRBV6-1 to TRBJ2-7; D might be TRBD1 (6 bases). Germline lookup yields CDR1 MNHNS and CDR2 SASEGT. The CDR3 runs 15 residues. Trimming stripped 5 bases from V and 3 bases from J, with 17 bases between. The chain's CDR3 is CASSLWTADGYEQYF. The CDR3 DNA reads TGTGCCAGCAGTCTTTGGACAGCCGACGGCTACGAGCAGTACTTC.

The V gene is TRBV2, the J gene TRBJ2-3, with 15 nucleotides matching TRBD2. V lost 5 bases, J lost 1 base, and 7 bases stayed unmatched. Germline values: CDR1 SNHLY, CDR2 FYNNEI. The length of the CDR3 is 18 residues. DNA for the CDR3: TGTGCCAGCAGTACCGGGACTAGCGGGAGGCGGCGCACAGATACGCAGTATTTT. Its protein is CASSTGTSGRRRTDTQYF.

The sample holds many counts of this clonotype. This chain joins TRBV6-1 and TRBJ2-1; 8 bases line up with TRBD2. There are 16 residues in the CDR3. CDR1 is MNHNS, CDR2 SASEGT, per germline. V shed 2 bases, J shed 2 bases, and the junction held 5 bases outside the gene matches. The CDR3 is CASSEISGIPYNEQFF. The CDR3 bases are TGTGCCAGCAGTGAAATTAGCGGGATCCCCTACAATGAGCAGTTCTTC.

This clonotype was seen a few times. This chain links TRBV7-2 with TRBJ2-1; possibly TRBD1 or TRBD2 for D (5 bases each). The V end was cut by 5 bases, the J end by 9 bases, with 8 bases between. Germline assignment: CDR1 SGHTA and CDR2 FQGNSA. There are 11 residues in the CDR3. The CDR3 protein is CASSRGVEQFF. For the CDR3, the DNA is TGTGCCAGCAGCCGAGGGGTTGAGCAGTTCTTC.

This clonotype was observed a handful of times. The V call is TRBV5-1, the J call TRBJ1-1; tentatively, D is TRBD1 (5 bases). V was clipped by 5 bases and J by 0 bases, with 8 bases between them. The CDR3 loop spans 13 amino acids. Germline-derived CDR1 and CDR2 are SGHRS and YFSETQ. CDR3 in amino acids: CASSGGMNTEAFF. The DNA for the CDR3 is TGCGCCAGCAGTGGGGGGATGAACACTGAAGCTTTCTTT.

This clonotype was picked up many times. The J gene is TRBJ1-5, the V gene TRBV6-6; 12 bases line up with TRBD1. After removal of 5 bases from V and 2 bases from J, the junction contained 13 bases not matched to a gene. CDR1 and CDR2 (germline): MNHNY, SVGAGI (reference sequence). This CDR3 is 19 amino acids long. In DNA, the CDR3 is TGTGCCAGCAGTCCCCAGGGGGGGGACAGGGGGCTAGGCAATCAGCCCCAGCATTTT. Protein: CASSPQGGDRGLGNQPQHF.

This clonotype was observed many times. The CDR3, as DNA: TGTGCCAGCAGCACCAGACAGGGGCACGAGCAGTACTTC. Amino acid sequence: CASSTRQGHEQYF. The V and J genes are TRBV7-6 and TRBJ2-7; TRBD1 matches 8 bases. CDR1 is SGHVS and CDR2 is FNYEAQ in the germline V gene. Trimming took 5 bases from V and 5 from J; bases not matched to a gene: 5. This CDR3 region has 13 residues.

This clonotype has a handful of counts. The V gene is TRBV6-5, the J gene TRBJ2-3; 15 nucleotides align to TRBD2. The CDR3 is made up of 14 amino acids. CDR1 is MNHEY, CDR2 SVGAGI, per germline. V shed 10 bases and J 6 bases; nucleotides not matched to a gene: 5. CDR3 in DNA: TGTGCCACCGGACTAGCGGGAGGGTTGGATACGCAGTATTTT. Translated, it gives CATGLAGGLDTQYF.

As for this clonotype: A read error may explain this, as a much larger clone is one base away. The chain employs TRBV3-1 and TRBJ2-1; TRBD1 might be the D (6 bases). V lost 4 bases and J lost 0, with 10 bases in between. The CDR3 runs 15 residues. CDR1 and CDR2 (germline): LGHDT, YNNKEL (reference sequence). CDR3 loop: CASSPQGSSYNEQFF. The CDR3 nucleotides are TGTGCCAGCAGCCCCCAGGGGAGCTCCTACAATGAGCAGTTCTTC.

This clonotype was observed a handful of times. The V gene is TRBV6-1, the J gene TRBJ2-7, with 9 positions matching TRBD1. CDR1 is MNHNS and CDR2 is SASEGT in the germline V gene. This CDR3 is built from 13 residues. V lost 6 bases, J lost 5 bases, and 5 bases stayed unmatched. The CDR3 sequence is CASRRTGGDEQYV. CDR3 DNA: TGTGCCAGCAGGAGAACAGGGGGCGACGAGCAGTACGTC.

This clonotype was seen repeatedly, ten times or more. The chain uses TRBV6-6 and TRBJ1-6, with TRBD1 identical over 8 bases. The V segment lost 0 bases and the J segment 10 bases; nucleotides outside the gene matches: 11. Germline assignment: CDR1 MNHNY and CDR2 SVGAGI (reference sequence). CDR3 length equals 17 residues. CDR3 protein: CASSYSIGTGGVSPLHF. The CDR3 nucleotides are TGTGCCAGCAGTTACTCGATCGGGACAGGCGGTGTGTCACCCCTCCACTTT.